A single sample is the source of the 25 T cell receptor beta chains below, sequenced in a study of OX40 agonist ivuxolimab in advanced cancers. Sequencing used immunoSEQ multiplex PCR; TCRdb keeps in-frame clones, though not all of them. The data hold some 14,000 clones, with about 60% observed a single time. The source material was CD4+ or CD8+ T cells sorted from blood, sampled in a trial of the OX40 agonist ivuxolimab. The source is an adult with an advanced solid tumor such as melanoma, head and neck, liver or kidney cancer.

The V call is TRBV7-9, the J call TRBJ2-1, with a possible D match to TRBD2 (7 bases). The CDR3 contains 16 residues. V dropped 5 bases and J dropped 4 bases, with 18 bases sitting between them. The germline V gene has CDR1 SEHNR and CDR2 FQNEAQ (reference sequence). CDR3 region: CASSPIGGARYNEQFF. In DNA, the CDR3 is TGTGCCAGCAGCCCAATTGGGGGGGCGAGGTACAATGAGCAGTTCTTC.

V is TRBV7-9 and J is TRBJ2-5, with D tentatively TRBD1 (6 bases). V was trimmed by 5 bases and J by 2 bases, leaving 27 bases between them. The CDR3 length is 19 residues. Germline CDR1 and CDR2: SEHNR and FQNEAQ (reference sequence). As DNA, the CDR3 is TGTGCCAGCAGCCCGAGGGCGACAGGTTTATCGCTCTTTCAAGAGACCCAGTACTTC. It translates to CASSPRATGLSLFQETQYF.

This clone is labeled medium-sized. The DNA of the CDR3 is TGTGCCACCAGCAGTCCCTTCCGGGGGCTTTTTGGAAACACCATATATTTT. Translation gives CATSSPFRGLFGNTIYF. The gene calls are TRBV15 and TRBJ1-3; D is perhaps TRBD1 (6 bases). From germline, CDR1 is LNHNV and CDR2 YYDKDF (reference sequence). V lost 3 bases to trimming and J lost 3 bases, with 18 bases between them. The CDR3 contains 17 residues.

The chain uses TRBV7-6 and TRBJ1-4; D not certain. The V end lost 8 bases, the J end lost 8 bases, and 9 bases lay between the germline ends. The CDR3 contains 11 residues. The germline V gene has CDR1 SGHVS and CDR2 FNYEAQ. This CDR3 reads CASWGGEKLFF. The CDR3 nucleotides read TGTGCCAGCTGGGGAGGAGAAAAACTGTTTTTT. The whole variable domain, remainder taken from reference TRBV7-6 and TRBJ1-4, is GAGVSQSPRYKVTKRGQDVALRCDPISGHVSLYWYRQALGQGPEFLTYFNYEAQQDKSGLPNDRFSAERPEGSISTLTIQRTEQRDSAMYRCASWGGEKLFFGSGTQLSVL.

The rearrangement uses TRBV7-6 and TRBJ2-3; TRBD1 or TRBD2 may be the D gene (6 bases each). V was shortened by 5 bases and J by 2 bases, with 14 bases between the two germline ends. The CDR3 spans 15 residues. Germline V gene lookup returns CDR1 SGHVS and CDR2 FNYEAQ. The CDR3 protein is CASSGGTLSTDTQYF. The CDR3 DNA sequence: TGTGCCAGCAGCGGGGGGACACTCTCCACAGATACGCAGTATTTT.

The gene calls are TRBV21-1 and TRBJ1-1; TRBD1, the D gene given by the table, was not confirmed from the DNA. TRBV21-1 is listed as a pseudogene. This CDR3 has 15 residues. CDR3 loop: CASSTRTKMNTEAFF. In nucleotides, the CDR3 is TGTGCCAGCAGCACACGGACAAAGATGAACACTGAAGCTTTCTTT.

This clone was picked up a small number of times. This chain uses TRBV27 with TRBJ2-1; D possibly matches TRBD1 or TRBD2 (5 bases each). Germline loops: CDR1 MNHEY, CDR2 SMNVEV (reference sequence). The CDR3 is 14 residues long. Trimming removed 7 bases at V and 0 bases at J, with 10 bases between. The CDR3 sequence is CASTRGSSYNEQFF. The CDR3 coding sequence is TGTGCCAGCACTCGGGGCAGCTCCTACAATGAGCAGTTCTTC.

CDR3 amino acids: CASSQLSSGVPYEQYF. Here the CDR3 DNA reads TGTGCCAGCAGCCAACTTTCAAGCGGGGTCCCCTACGAGCAGTACTTC. This chain connects TRBV4-2 to TRBJ2-7; 7 bases agree with TRBD2. The J segment lost 2 bases and the V segment lost 2 bases, leaving 9 bases of the junction unmatched. The CDR3 covers 16 residues. The V gene's germline CDR1 is LGHNA and CDR2 YNFKEQ.

V gene TRBV29-1 combines with J gene TRBJ1-2, with TRBD1 matching 11 bases. Per germline, CDR1 SQVTM and CDR2 ANQGSEA. The trim removed 7 bases at V and 5 bases at J, leaving 6 bases unmatched. This CDR3 is built from 13 residues. CDR3 DNA: TGCAGCGGACGGACAGGGGGCGCTTATGGCTACACCTTC. This translates into CSGRTGGAYGYTF. Combining the CDR3 with reference TRBV29-1 and TRBJ1-2 gives the whole variable domain SAVISQKPSRDICQRGTSLTIQCQVDSQVTMMFWYRQQPGQSLTLIATANQGSEATYESGFVIDKFPISRPNLTFSTLTVSNMSPEDSSIYLCSGRTGGAYGYTFGSGTRLTVV.

The V gene is TRBV11-2, the J gene TRBJ2-2, with a tentative D call TRBD2 (6 bases). CDR1 SGHAT and CDR2 FQNNGV come from the germline V gene. Trimming removed 4 bases at V and 4 bases at J, with 19 bases between. This CDR3 is 17 amino acids long. This CDR3 reads CASSSFSGGSVTGELFF. The CDR3 DNA is TGTGCCAGCAGCTCTTTTAGCGGAGGGTCGGTCACCGGGGAGCTGTTTTTT. The full variable domain, completed using reference TRBV11-2 and TRBJ2-2, is EAGVAQSPRYKIIEKRQSVAFWCNPISGHATLYWYQQILGQGPKLLIQFQNNGVVDDSQLPKDRFSAERLKGVDSTLKIQPAKLEDSAVYLCASSSFSGGSVTGELFFGEGSRLTVL.

The chain is built from TRBV27 and TRBJ1-2; the match to TRBD1 covers 7 bases. The J segment lost 6 bases and the V segment lost 6 bases, leaving 10 bases of the junction unmatched. The CDR3 is made up of 14 amino acids. The germline CDR1 and CDR2 sequences are MNHEY and SMNVEV (reference sequence). The CDR3 DNA reads TGTGCCAGCAGGCCTCTACAGGGGAGTCATGGCTACACCTTC. Amino acid sequence: CASRPLQGSHGYTF.

This clone is labeled medium-sized. The chain has TRBV5-6 and TRBJ2-7; possibly TRBD1 for D (5 bases). Trimming took off 1 base at V and 4 bases at J, with 15 bases between the two ends. CDR1 and CDR2 (germline): SGHDT, YYEEEE. CDR3 length equals 15 residues. CDR3 coding DNA: TGTGCCAGCAGCTTGTTCGAAATGGGGCCTTACGAGCAGTACTTC. Translated: CASSLFEMGPYEQYF.

In DNA form, the CDR3 reads TGTGCCAGCAGTTTATTCGCGGGGGTAACAGATACGCAGTATTTT. Encoded protein: CASSLFAGVTDTQYF. The V gene is TRBV27, the J gene TRBJ2-3; 7 positions match TRBD2. The CDR3 length is 15 residues. Germline CDR1 and CDR2: MNHEY and SMNVEV (reference sequence). V lost 1 base to trimming and J lost 3 bases; unmatched junction nucleotides: 4.

The chain couples TRBV14 to TRBJ1-2, with unresolved D. Germline CDR1 and CDR2: SGHDN and FVKESK. The CDR3 totals 16 residues. V lost 1 base and J 3 bases, leaving 15 bases between the germline ends. This CDR3 reads CASSQVRADSDYGYTF. CDR3 bases: TGTGCCAGCAGCCAAGTACGGGCGGACTCTGACTATGGCTACACCTTC.

The V gene is TRBV10-3, the J gene TRBJ2-7; TRBD1 is a possible D gene (6 bases). Germline CDR1 and CDR2: ENHRY and SYGVKD. Trimming stripped 0 bases from V and 4 bases from J, with 10 bases between. This CDR3 spans 14 amino acids. CDR3 protein: CAISESTGLYEQYF. In DNA form, the CDR3 reads TGTGCCATCAGTGAGTCGACAGGTTTGTACGAGCAGTACTTC.

The count of this clone is one. The chain recombines TRBV5-5 with TRBJ2-2; D is unresolved. Germline V gene lookup returns CDR1 SGHKS and CDR2 YYEKEE (reference sequence). Trimming shortened V by 3 bases and J by 2 bases, and 2 bases separated the two germline ends. This CDR3 has 12 amino acids. For the CDR3, the DNA is TGTGCCAGCAGCTCTAACACCGGGGAGCTGTTTTTT. Translating it yields CASSSNTGELFF.

The chain couples TRBV4-3 to TRBJ2-7; D gene unclear. The CDR3 loop spans 16 amino acids. V dropped 1 base and J dropped 0 bases, with 13 bases sitting between them. The germline V gene encodes CDR1 LGHNA and CDR2 YSLEER. In DNA, the CDR3 is TGCGCCAGCAGCCAAGTCGCGGACGTGAGCTCCTACGAGCAGTACTTC. This codes for CASSQVADVSSYEQYF.

By share, this clone counts as medium-sized. Other DNA sequences within the sample encode an identical CDR3. V is TRBV4-1 and J is TRBJ2-7; D unresolved. CDR1 MGHRA and CDR2 YSYEKL come from the germline V gene. The CDR3 consists of 13 residues. Between the trimmed V and J ends, which lost 1 base and 4 bases, there was a span of 8 bases. This CDR3 reads CASSQGVGYEQYF. CDR3 DNA sequence: TGCGCCAGCAGCCAAGGTGTAGGTTACGAGCAGTACTTC.

The chain carries TRBV11-2 and TRBJ2-1, with 9 bases identical to TRBD1. Germline CDR1 SGHAT, CDR2 FQNNGV. V was pared by 5 bases and J by 6 bases, with 8 bases of the junction left unmatched. CDR3 size: 15 residues. As DNA, the CDR3 is TGTGCCAGCAGCCCGACAGGGGGGGAGTTCAATGAGCAGTTCTTC. This sequence encodes CASSPTGGEFNEQFF.

The chain couples TRBV4-1 to TRBJ2-7; 10 bases fit TRBD2. V gave up 0 bases and J gave up 2 bases; unmatched junction bases: 7. Germline V CDR1 and CDR2: MGHRA, YSYEKL. This CDR3 spans 17 amino acids. The CDR3 DNA reads TGCGCCAGCAGCCAAGATTCGAGCGGGGGGGCGGCCTACGAGCAGTACTTC. Amino acids: CASSQDSSGGAAYEQYF.

J is TRBJ1-5 and V is TRBV10-3; D is perhaps TRBD1 (5 bases). Deletions cut 4 bases from V and 0 bases from J, with 7 bases between. The CDR3 spans 14 residues. In germline, CDR1 is ENHRY, CDR2 SYGVKD. CDR3 nucleotide sequence: TGTGCCATCAGTGCAGGGTATAGCAATCAGCCCCAGCATTTT. Amino acids: CAISAGYSNQPQHF.

This clone was observed a handful of times. The chain uses TRBV7-9 and TRBJ2-7; TRBD2 agrees at 10 bases. The V and J ends lost 2 bases and 2 bases, in that order; junction bases with no gene match: 15. The CDR3 totals 19 residues. Germline values: CDR1 SEHNR, CDR2 FQNEAQ (reference sequence). CDR3 loop: CASSLSLAGAIHLPYEQYF. CDR3 nucleotides: TGTGCCAGCAGCTTATCCCTAGCGGGGGCCATCCACCTCCCCTACGAGCAGTACTTC.

The chain joins TRBV7-7 to TRBJ1-4; D is uncertain. CDR1 is SSHAT and CDR2 is FNYEAQ in the germline V gene (reference sequence). The CDR3 runs to 12 residues. Trimming took 4 bases from V and 4 from J, leaving 4 bases between them. The CDR3 DNA is TGTGCCAGCAGCTCCAATAATGAAAAACTGTTTTTT. This translates into CASSSNNEKLFF.

The chain links TRBV4-1 to TRBJ2-5; D perhaps matches TRBD2 (7 bases). V was trimmed by 0 bases and J by 1 base, leaving 18 bases between them. CDR1 MGHRA and CDR2 YSYEKL come from the germline V gene. The length of the CDR3 is 18 residues. The CDR3 DNA sequence: TGCGCCAGCAGCCAAGACCAGAATCGGGGGGCGGGCCAAGAGACCCAGTACTTC. Amino acid sequence: CASSQDQNRGAGQETQYF.

The V call is TRBV27, the J call TRBJ1-2; 8 positions agree with TRBD1. Germline V CDR1 and CDR2: MNHEY, SMNVEV (reference sequence). The CDR3 totals 13 residues. Trimming took 9 bases from V and 8 from J; bases not matched to a gene: 11. CDR3 region: CASGQGPLRGYTF. The CDR3, as DNA: TGTGCCAGTGGACAGGGTCCCTTAAGAGGCTACACCTTC.